Listed below are T cell receptor beta chains from one sample, sequenced in a study of cytomegalovirus exposure and HLA in healthy donors. The data were produced by immunoSEQ multiplex PCR, yet TCRdb's version contains in-frame clones alone and is incomplete. The sample consists of over 150,000 clones, 65% to 70% of them appearing once. Sequenced material: PBMCs. The receptors come from a woman aged 18-30 years in good health and CMV-seropositive. Each CDR3 is given without its conserved first and last residue. The order of the fields is J gene, V gene, CDR3 protein.

j_call: TRBJ2-5; v_call: TRBV6-6; cdr3_aa: ASSKRGQETQY
j_call: TRBJ2-7; v_call: TRBV29-1; cdr3_aa: SALDRVYDEQY
j_call: TRBJ1-3; v_call: TRBV7-9; cdr3_aa: ASSFTPTGGFGNTIY
j_call: TRBJ2-7; v_call: TRBV6-6; cdr3_aa: ASKQTSSSYEQY
j_call: TRBJ2-3; v_call: TRBV7-3; cdr3_aa: ASILAGGLSDTQY
j_call: TRBJ2-7; v_call: TRBV2; cdr3_aa: ASRRGQAAYEQY
j_call: TRBJ1-2; v_call: TRBV29-1; cdr3_aa: SVDLSWLGQNYGYT
j_call: TRBJ1-4; v_call: TRBV4-3; cdr3_aa: ASSHIYRGGGEKLF
j_call: TRBJ2-5; v_call: TRBV7-9; cdr3_aa: ASSHRGLPLLRETQY
j_call: TRBJ2-2; v_call: TRBV29-1; cdr3_aa: SVVPAAGTGELF
j_call: TRBJ2-5; v_call: TRBV7-7; cdr3_aa: ASSFVRQETQY
j_call: TRBJ2-7; v_call: TRBV9; cdr3_aa: ASSGGGWGGEQY
j_call: TRBJ1-6; v_call: TRBV5-4; cdr3_aa: ASSLGKAGVLH
j_call: TRBJ1-1; v_call: TRBV4-2; cdr3_aa: ASSQDTGGGTEAF
j_call: TRBJ2-7; v_call: TRBV7-9; cdr3_aa: ASSLASDYEQY
j_call: TRBJ1-4; v_call: TRBV14; cdr3_aa: ASSQAVFSGNEKLF
j_call: TRBJ1-6; v_call: TRBV6-1; cdr3_aa: ASSARTGVNSPLH
j_call: TRBJ1-5; v_call: TRBV18; cdr3_aa: ASSPVRSSNQPQH
j_call: TRBJ2-1; v_call: TRBV6-5; cdr3_aa: ASSSLNNEQF
j_call: TRBJ2-1; v_call: TRBV11-2; cdr3_aa: ASTVNNEQF
j_call: TRBJ2-5; v_call: TRBV30; cdr3_aa: AWSGQGTSGEETQY
j_call: TRBJ2-5; v_call: TRBV19; cdr3_aa: ASRGQGQETQY
j_call: TRBJ2-1; v_call: TRBV30; cdr3_aa: AGTGQGAYNEQF
j_call: TRBJ1-2; v_call: TRBV27; cdr3_aa: ASSSHPGQSYGYT
j_call: TRBJ1-1; v_call: TRBV5-1; cdr3_aa: ASSLGHMNTEAF
j_call: TRBJ2-1; v_call: TRBV10-1; cdr3_aa: ASSEVGGNSYNEQF